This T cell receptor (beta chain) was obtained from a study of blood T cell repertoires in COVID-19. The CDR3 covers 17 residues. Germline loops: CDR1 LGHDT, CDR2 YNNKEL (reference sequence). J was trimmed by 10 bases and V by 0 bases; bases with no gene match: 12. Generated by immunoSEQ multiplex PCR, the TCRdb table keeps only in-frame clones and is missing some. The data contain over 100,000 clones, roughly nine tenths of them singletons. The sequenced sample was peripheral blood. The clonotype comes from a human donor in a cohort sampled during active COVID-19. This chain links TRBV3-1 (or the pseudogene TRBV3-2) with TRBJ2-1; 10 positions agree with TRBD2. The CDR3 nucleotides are TGTGCCAGCAGCCAAGATCTAACTAGCGGGAATCTGAGAGAGCAGTTCTTC. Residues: CASSQDLTSGNLREQFF.